The rows below give T cell receptor beta chains drawn from one sample of a study of cytomegalovirus exposure and HLA in healthy donors. Clones were read by immunoSEQ multiplex PCR, and TCRdb kept only the in-frame ones, dropping some. The sample lists tens of thousands of clones; approximately 94% were seen once. Sequencing used PBMCs. These receptors originate from a man aged 18 to 29 in good health and CMV-seropositive. Both conserved end residues are part of each CDR3.

J	V	CDR3
TRBJ2-1	TRBV7-9	CASSGQGYNEQFF
TRBJ1-2	TRBV5-1	CASSTGTRNYGYTF
TRBJ2-5	TRBV28	CASSFNQETQYF
TRBJ1-2	TRBV7-3	CASSPDRNYGYTF
TRBJ2-1	TRBV4-1	CASSQVQGRDNEQFF
TRBJ2-7	TRBV7-2	CASSFLSGRTSYEQYF
TRBJ2-2	TRBV4-1	CASSLLLPGELFF
TRBJ2-1	TRBV7-2	CASSFSGLGIGEQFF
TRBJ2-7	TRBV7-9	CASNSPGDYEQYF
TRBJ1-5	TRBV15	CATSRDLRRGHQPQHF
TRBJ1-2	TRBV30	CAWSLNYGYTF
TRBJ1-2	TRBV7-9	CASSLEGAGGYTF
TRBJ2-7	TRBV4-1	CASSPLGTGNPYEQYF
TRBJ2-1	TRBV28	CASSSSPGLRKEQFF
TRBJ2-7	TRBV6-5	CASSYDPEGGEQYF
TRBJ1-6	TRBV5-1	CASSLYPGATESPLHF
TRBJ2-1	TRBV5-1	CASSLSGETYNEQFF
TRBJ2-7	TRBV11-2	CASSNPGQGAYEQYF
TRBJ1-1	TRBV7-8	CASSDDHRAFF
TRBJ2-7	TRBV4-1	CASSQDGVEQYF
TRBJ2-1	TRBV5-1	CASSLDQAINEQFF
TRBJ1-1	TRBV15	CATSRDQDRAGAFF